Sequencing of this TCR beta chain was carried out in a study of PD-1 blockade in classical Hodgkin lymphoma. CDR1 SGHTA and CDR2 FQGNSA come from the germline V gene. The V and J ends lost 6 bases and 5 bases respectively, with 17 bases between them. The CDR3 loop spans 14 amino acids. In this sample, this clone turned up once. Antigen unknown. Time point of the sample: cycle 4 day 1 (C4D1), after 6 weeks of nivolumab. All the patients suffered relapse after autologous stem cell transplantation, and brentuximab vedotin exposure differed. Study-level results: Patients who responded completely had about the same baseline diversity as newly diagnosed patients.

The table came from immunoSEQ multiplex PCR; TCRdb's copy has only in-frame clones and leaves some out. In the table there are approximately 110,000 clones, around nine tenths of which are singletons. The specimen was peripheral blood mononuclear cells (PBMCs), collected before the fourth cycle of nivolumab. This chain uses TRBV7-2 with TRBJ2-7, with D possibly TRBD1 on 7 matching bases. The clonotype comes from a human donor with classical Hodgkin lymphoma. The CDR3 region has the DNA TGTGCCAGCAGACCAGGGGGGACTCTCCACGAGCAGTACTTC. Residues: CASRPGGTLHEQYF. The whole variable domain, filled in from reference TRBV7-2 and TRBJ2-7, reads GAGVSQSPSNKVTEKGKDVELRCDPISGHTALYWYRQSLGQGLEFLIYFQGNSAPDKSGLPSDRFSAERTGGSVSTLTIQRTQQEDSAVYLCASRPGGTLHEQYFGPGTRLTVT.